This record covers a single TCR beta chain. Its target is not known. The sample originates from a study of T cells in narcolepsy. On the study more broadly: Enrolled donors included narcolepsy type 1 or type 2 patients and healthy controls.

Per the germline V gene, CDR1 is MDHEN and CDR2 is SYDVKM. This CDR3 spans 14 amino acids. Trimming took off 5 bases at V and 3 bases at J, with 14 bases between the two ends. Here immunoSEQ multiplex PCR was the method, and the copy in TCRdb shows in-frame clones only, minus some. The sample contains about 35,000 clones, approximately 86% of which appear only once. Study conclusions and caveats: Blood of same and different patients, but not healthy controls, reportedly held recurring autoreactive clonotypes. Same-patient CSF and blood CD4+ T cell clonotypes included HCRT-specific and TRIB2-specific autoreactive ones.

The sequencing input was CD45RA- memory CD4+ T cells from PBMCs. The chain links TRBV28 to TRBJ2-7; no reliable D call. The source of this sequence is a human donor with narcolepsy. CDR3 DNA: TGTGCCAGCAGTCGGCCTACGACATTCTACGAGCAGTACTTC. Amino acid sequence: CASSRPTTFYEQYF. The variable domain in full, completed from reference TRBV28 and TRBJ2-7, reads DVKVTQSSRYLVKRTGEKVFLECVQDMDHENMFWYRQDPGLGLRLIYFSYDVKMKEKGDIPEGYSVSREKKERFSLILESASTNQTSMYLCASSRPTTFYEQYFGPGTRLTVT.